This paragraph covers one TCR beta chain sequence. Its antigen is unidentified. This record comes from a study of T cell responses to AZD1222 COVID-19 vaccine. The study, taken as a whole, reports: The donor cohort was predominantly white British with a female majority, and clonal diversity may have been underestimated. Close to half of all spike-specific TCRs reportedly target regions of the variants that are unmutated. The CD4 TCRs associated with vaccination extended across spike and predominated at 160-218 and 743-854. Repertoires were obtained only post-peak T cell response.

This CDR3 has 15 residues. The germline gives CDR1 MNHEY, CDR2 SMNVEV (reference sequence). V shed 4 bases and J shed 1 base, with 11 bases lying between them. Data came from immunoSEQ multiplex PCR; TCRdb stores just in-frame clones and leaves some out. The sample carries fewer than 150,000 clones, more than 75% recorded once. The J gene is TRBJ2-1, the V gene TRBV27, with a tentative D call TRBD2 (5 bases). The receptor was derived from an adult who received the AZD1222 COVID-19 vaccine. The specimen was peripheral blood, collected 28 days after the second AZD1222 dose. The chain's CDR3 is CASSSPGLSYNEQFF. The CDR3, as DNA: TGTGCCAGCAGTTCACCAGGACTTTCCTACAATGAGCAGTTCTTC.